This is a list of T cell receptor beta chains from one sample in a study of T cells in Graves' hyperthyroidism and ophthalmopathy. Each CDR3 protein is one row after TCRdb ran MiXCR on the multiplex PCR reads. The sample lists fewer than 450,000 distinct CDR3 sequences; about 18% were seen once. The sample consisted of blood. These receptors were taken from a woman aged 25 to 39 with Graves' hyperthyroidism that later progressed to Graves' ophthalmopathy. Both conserved end residues are part of each CDR3. A D gene is named only where the DNA matches it firmly. A row's size may be missing; if present it is once, few, many or a size class.

cdr3_aa	cdr3_nt	cdr3_length	v_call	d_call	clone_size	j_call
CASSHRDRNTGELFF	TGTGCCAGCAGCCACCGGGACAGAAACACCGGGGAGCTGTTTTTT	15	TRBV12-3/TRBV12-4	TRBD1	many	TRBJ2-2
CASGLRGYEQYF	TGTGCCAGCGGCCTCCGGGGGTACGAGCAGTACTTC	12	TRBV4-2	.	.	TRBJ2-7
CASSDSDGRGDTQYF	TGTGCCAGCAGTGATTCGGACGGTCGTGGAGATACGCAGTATTTT	15	TRBV25-1	.	many	TRBJ2-3
CASSQGAGHRNEKLFF	TGTGCCAGCAGCCAAGGGGCGGGACACCGTAATGAAAAACTGTTTTTT	16	TRBV3-1	.	.	TRBJ1-4
CASSQELDATTQYF	TGTGCCAGCAGTCAGGAACTGGACGCCACTACGCAGTATTTT	14	TRBV2	.	many	TRBJ2-3
CSARDVSAFF	TGCAGTGCTAGAGATGTTTCAGCTTTCTTT	10	TRBV20-1	.	few	TRBJ1-1
CASSPLGGSGYGYTF	TGTGCCAGCAGCCCTCTAGGGGGGTCGGGGTATGGCTACACCTTC	15	TRBV11-2	.	many	TRBJ1-2
CASTEGTAYGYTF	TGTGCCAGCACGGAGGGGACAGCCTATGGCTACACCTTC	13	TRBV12-3/TRBV12-4	TRBD1	many	TRBJ1-2
CASSIYGTENSNQPQHF	TGTGCCAGTAGTATTTACGGGACAGAAAATAGCAATCAGCCCCAGCATTTT	17	TRBV19	TRBD1	few	TRBJ1-5
CSANRDLQETQYF	TGCAGTGCTAATCGGGACTTACAAGAGACCCAGTACTTC	13	TRBV20-1	.	many	TRBJ2-5
CASSVTGTAVKNIQYF	TGCGCCAGCAGCGTTACAGGGACGGCGGTCAAAAACATTCAGTACTTC	16	TRBV5-1	.	many	TRBJ2-4
CASSGWDSDYNEQFF	TGTGCCAGCAGTGGATGGGACAGTGACTACAATGAGCAGTTCTTC	15	TRBV6-1	TRBD1	few	TRBJ2-1
CASTQSPGADTQYF	TGTGCCAGCACCCAAAGTCCCGGAGCAGATACGCAGTATTTT	14	TRBV2	.	many	TRBJ2-3
CASSLVIGGEQFF	TGTGCCAGCAGCTTAGTGATCGGGGGTGAGCAGTTCTTC	13	TRBV11-3	.	many	TRBJ2-1
CASSLGGPWPQHF	TGTGCCAGCAGTTTGGGAGGGCCATGGCCCCAGCATTTT	13	TRBV27	.	.	TRBJ1-5
CASSLAPGLAGGVPPDTQYF	TGCGCCAGCAGCTTGGCGCCGGGACTAGCGGGAGGAGTCCCCCCAGATACGCAGTATTTT	20	TRBV5-1	TRBD2	many	TRBJ2-3
CASSISTSYEQYF	TGTGCCAGTAGTATCAGCACCTCCTACGAGCAGTACTTC	13	TRBV19	.	.	TRBJ2-7
CASSFRATMNTEAFF	TGTGCCAGCAGTTTCAGGGCAACCATGAACACTGAAGCTTTCTTT	15	TRBV6-5	.	.	TRBJ1-1
CASSPEAPMNTEAFF	TGCGCCAGCTCCCCGGAGGCGCCGATGAACACTGAAGCTTTCTTT	15	TRBV4-1	.	.	TRBJ1-1
CAKYILPYNEQFF	TGTGCCAAGTATATTCTCCCTTACAATGAGCAGTTCTTC	13	TRBV28	.	many	TRBJ2-1
CASSLDRGPSPLHF	TGTGCCAGCAGTCTTGACAGGGGGCCTTCACCCCTCCACTTT	14	TRBV28	TRBD1	many	TRBJ1-6
CASTPGGAYTEAFF	TGTGCCAGCACCCCAGGAGGGGCTTACACTGAAGCTTTCTTT	14	TRBV28	.	many	TRBJ1-1
CASSSNYRGDQFF	TGTGCCAGCAGCTCCAATTACAGGGGGGATCAGTTCTTC	13	TRBV7-8	TRBD1	.	TRBJ2-1
CASSGTGVHEQYF	TGTGCCAGCAGTGGAACAGGGGTCCACGAGCAGTACTTC	13	TRBV6-1	TRBD1	.	TRBJ2-7
CASKGGGADTQYF	TGTGCCAGCAAGGGCGGAGGCGCAGATACGCAGTATTTT	13	TRBV6-2/TRBV6-3	.	once	TRBJ2-3
CAGSKTGEPYEQYF	TGTGCCGGCAGCAAGACAGGGGAGCCCTACGAGCAGTACTTC	14	TRBV5-4	TRBD1	few	TRBJ2-7
CASSAPGEDLGNTIYF	TGTGCCAGCAGCGCCCCGGGAGAGGATTTGGGAAACACCATATATTTT	16	TRBV7-9	.	few	TRBJ1-3
CASSWDREYQETQYF	TGTGCCAGCAGCTGGGACAGGGAATATCAAGAGACCCAGTACTTC	15	TRBV7-9	TRBD1	many	TRBJ2-5
CASRPGLAGGRGHNEQFF	TGTGCCAGCAGGCCGGGACTAGCGGGGGGCAGAGGTCACAATGAGCAGTTCTTC	18	TRBV11-2	TRBD2	many	TRBJ2-1
CASSLELGETYEQYF	TGTGCCAGCAGCTTGGAACTCGGGGAAACCTACGAGCAGTACTTC	15	TRBV5-4	.	many	TRBJ2-7
CAWSTRLTGTYEQYF	TGTGCCTGGAGTACCCGGTTGACAGGGACCTACGAGCAGTACTTC	15	TRBV30	TRBD1	.	TRBJ2-7
CASSEPGLADLRDRNIQYF	TGTGCCAGCAGTGAACCGGGACTAGCGGACCTCCGGGACCGGAACATTCAGTACTTC	19	TRBV6-1	TRBD2	few	TRBJ2-4
CASSPYGGARETQYF	TGTGCCAGCAGCCCTTACGGGGGGGCGCGGGAGACCCAGTACTTC	15	TRBV9	TRBD2	many	TRBJ2-5
CASSYLRDSQETQYF	TGTGCCAGCAGTTACCTCCGGGACAGTCAAGAGACCCAGTACTTC	15	TRBV6-5	TRBD1	many	TRBJ2-5
CASIVTGSNEQFF	TGTGCCAGTATAGTGACAGGGTCGAATGAGCAGTTCTTC	13	TRBV19	TRBD1	.	TRBJ2-1
CASSRGTSGAETQYF	TGTGCCAGCAGCCGCGGGACTAGCGGTGCGGAGACCCAGTACTTC	15	TRBV11-3	TRBD2	.	TRBJ2-5
CSAKNPIQETQYF	TGCAGTGCTAAAAACCCGATACAAGAGACCCAGTACTTC	13	TRBV20-1	.	many	TRBJ2-5
CSARGRPGTDYGYTF	TGCAGTGCTAGAGGTCGACCCGGGACAGACTATGGCTACACCTTC	15	TRBV20-1	TRBD1	few	TRBJ1-2
CASSDSDRPNTEAFF	TGTGCCAGCAGTGACTCCGACAGGCCGAACACTGAAGCTTTCTTT	15	TRBV25-1	.	many	TRBJ1-1
CASSLSAGRGPQGQYF	TGCGCCAGCAGCTTGTCCGCGGGGCGCGGACCTCAAGGGCAGTACTTC	16	TRBV5-1	.	many	TRBJ2-7
CASSQTPTGGQPQHF	TGCGCCAGCAGCCAGACCCCGACAGGGGGTCAGCCCCAGCATTTT	15	TRBV4-1	TRBD1	.	TRBJ1-5
CSAGMDRGSYNEQFF	TGCAGTGCTGGCATGGACAGGGGTTCCTACAATGAGCAGTTCTTC	15	TRBV20-1	TRBD1	few	TRBJ2-1
CASSPGAGEETQYF	TGTGCCAGCAGCCCAGGGGCAGGGGAAGAGACCCAGTACTTC	14	TRBV12-3/TRBV12-4	.	many	TRBJ2-5
CASSDRDRGLTYNEQFF	TGTGCCAGCAGTGACCGGGACAGGGGCCTTACCTACAATGAGCAGTTCTTC	17	TRBV25-1	TRBD1	.	TRBJ2-1
CASSGTSGILKQYF	TGTGCCAGCAGTGGGACTAGCGGGATTTTGAAGCAGTACTTC	14	TRBV2	TRBD2	many	TRBJ2-7
CASSLTDENTEAFF	TGCGCCAGCAGCCTGACAGACGAGAACACTGAAGCTTTCTTT	14	TRBV5-1	.	.	TRBJ1-1
CASSLWTGDDSPLHF	TGCGCCAGCAGCTTGTGGACAGGGGATGATTCACCCCTCCACTTT	15	TRBV5-1	TRBD1	.	TRBJ1-6
CASSLNSNSPLHF	TGCGCCAGCAGCTTGAACAGTAATTCACCCCTCCACTTT	13	TRBV5-1	.	many	TRBJ1-6
CASSEKGQGRPGANVLTF	TGTGCCAGCAGTGAAAAGGGCCAGGGACGGCCTGGGGCCAACGTCCTGACTTTC	18	TRBV6-1	.	many	TRBJ2-6
CSYTGGWNYGYTF	TGCAGTTATACAGGGGGGTGGAACTATGGCTACACCTTC	13	TRBV20-1	TRBD1	.	TRBJ1-2
CASSSVRNEQYF	TGTGCCAGCAGCTCTGTGAGGAACGAGCAGTACTTC	12	TRBV7-9	.	few	TRBJ2-7
CASSSWTSRNTDTQYF	TGTGCCAGCAGCTCTTGGACTAGCAGAAACACAGATACGCAGTATTTT	16	TRBV14	TRBD2	.	TRBJ2-3
CASSQEDWDTQYF	TGCGCCAGCAGCCAAGAAGACTGGGATACGCAGTATTTT	13	TRBV4-1	.	.	TRBJ2-3
CASTPLAGSTYNEQFF	TGTGCCAGCACCCCCCTAGCGGGATCGACCTACAATGAGCAGTTCTTC	16	TRBV7-9	TRBD2	many	TRBJ2-1